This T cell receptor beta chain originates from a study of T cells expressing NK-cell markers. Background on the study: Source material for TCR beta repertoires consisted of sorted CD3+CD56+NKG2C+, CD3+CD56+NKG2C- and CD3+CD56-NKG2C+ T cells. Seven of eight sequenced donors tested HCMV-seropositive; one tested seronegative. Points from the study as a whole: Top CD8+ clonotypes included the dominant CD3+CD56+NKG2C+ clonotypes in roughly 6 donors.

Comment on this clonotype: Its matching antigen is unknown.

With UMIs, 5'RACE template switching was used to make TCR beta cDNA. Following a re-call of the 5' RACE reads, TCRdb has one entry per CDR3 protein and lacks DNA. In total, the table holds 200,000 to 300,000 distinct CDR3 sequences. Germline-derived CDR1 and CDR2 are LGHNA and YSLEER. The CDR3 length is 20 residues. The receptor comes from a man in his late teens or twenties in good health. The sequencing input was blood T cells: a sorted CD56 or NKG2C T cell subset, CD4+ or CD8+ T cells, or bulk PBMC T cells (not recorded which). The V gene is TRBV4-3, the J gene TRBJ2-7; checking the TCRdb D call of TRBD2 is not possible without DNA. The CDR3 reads CASSQDRAVAGGVKPYEQYF.